The rows below give T cell receptor beta chains drawn from one sample of a study of blood T cell repertoires in COVID-19. The method was immunoSEQ multiplex PCR; TCRdb's version includes in-frame clones alone and lacks a portion of them. The data show tens of thousands of clones, 86% seen once. The source material was peripheral blood. Receptors were obtained from a man aged 45-60 years with active or convalescent COVID-19. Each CDR3 is given with its conserved first and last residue. D genes are given only for firm matches. Not every row has a clone size; where given, it reads once, few, many or a size class.

J gene	V gene	clone size	D gene	CDR3 protein	CDR3 DNA
TRBJ2-3	TRBV18	.	TRBD2	CASSPPLAGSTQYF	TGTGCCAGCTCACCACCCCTAGCGGGGTCTACGCAGTATTTT
TRBJ2-4	TRBV5-6	.	TRBD1	CASSLRDREQYF	TGTGCCAGCAGCTTGCGGGACAGGGAGCAGTACTTC
TRBJ1-4	TRBV9	.	.	CASSALQGGEKLFF	TGTGCCAGCAGCGCACTACAGGGTGGGGAAAAACTGTTTTTT
TRBJ2-3	TRBV5-1	.	.	CASSLAVSNTQYF	TGCGCCAGCAGCTTGGCCGTATCTAATACGCAGTATTTT
TRBJ2-5	TRBV2	.	.	CASSETQATSRTQQETQYF	TGTGCCAGCAGTGAAACACAGGCGACCAGCCGGACCCAACAAGAGACCCAGTACTTC
TRBJ2-3	TRBV25-1	.	TRBD2	CASSELGAGGQYF	TGTGCCAGCAGTGAATTGGGAGCGGGGGGGCAGTATTTT
TRBJ2-5	TRBV4-1	.	TRBD2	CASSHVDSTLGLAAGGETQYF	TGCGCCAGCAGCCATGTGGACAGTACTTTGGGACTAGCGGCCGGGGGGGAGACCCAGTACTTC
TRBJ2-5	TRBV30	once	.	CAWSTLRWEQETQYF	TGTGCCTGGAGTACCCTCAGGTGGGAGCAAGAGACCCAGTACTTC
TRBJ2-3	TRBV3-1/TRBV3-2	.	TRBD2	CASSQGLQTDTQYF	TGTGCCAGCAGCCAGGGACTACAAACAGATACGCAGTATTTT
TRBJ2-7	TRBV5-4	.	TRBD2	CASSFGRGEYEQYF	TGTGCCAGCAGCTTTGGGAGGGGTGAGTACGAGCAGTACTTC
TRBJ1-2	TRBV5-6	.	.	CASSSPPPGAYGYTF	TGTGCCAGCAGCTCCCCTCCCCCAGGGGCTTATGGCTACACCTTC
TRBJ1-5	TRBV7-6	once	.	CASSFGIDLDPPQHF	TGTGCCAGCAGCTTTGGTATCGACCTAGACCCACCCCAGCATTTT
TRBJ2-7	TRBV7-2	.	TRBD2	CASSLRLAGYEQYF	TGTGCCAGCAGCTTACGACTAGCGGGCTACGAGCAGTACTTC
TRBJ2-5	TRBV5-1	.	TRBD2	CASSAGTSGGPPETQYF	TGCGCCAGCAGCGCCGGGACTAGCGGGGGACCTCCGGAGACCCAGTACTTC
TRBJ2-1	TRBV5-1	.	TRBD2	CASSQASGSGNEQFF	TGCGCCAGCAGCCAAGCTAGCGGGAGTGGGAATGAGCAGTTCTTC
TRBJ1-4	TRBV6-1	.	.	CASSETTTNEKLFF	TGTGCCAGCAGTGAGACAACAACTAATGAAAAACTGTTTTTT
TRBJ1-2	TRBV30	.	.	CAWSVRRNYGYTF	TGTGCCTGGAGTGTACGGCGGAACTATGGCTACACCTTC
TRBJ2-7	TRBV28	.	TRBD2	CASGDSGSYEQYF	TGTGCCAGCGGCGATAGCGGGAGCTACGAGCAGTACTTC
TRBJ2-3	TRBV18	.	.	CASSPRASGSTDTQYF	TGTGCCAGCTCACCAAGGGCCAGCGGAAGCACAGATACGCAGTATTTT
TRBJ1-2	TRBV6-6	.	TRBD1	CASRGTGLYGYTF	TGTGCCAGCAGAGGGACAGGCTTATATGGCTACACCTTC
TRBJ1-5	TRBV19	.	.	CASTSWGEGRNQPQHF	TGTGCCAGTACCTCCTGGGGGGAGGGTCGAAATCAGCCCCAGCATTTT
TRBJ2-4	TRBV5-1	.	TRBD1	CASSLGQAIAKNIQYF	TGCGCCAGCAGCCTAGGACAGGCTATAGCCAAAAACATTCAGTACTTC
TRBJ1-1	TRBV19	.	TRBD1	CASSPRDRSLNTEAFF	TGTGCCAGTAGTCCTCGGGACAGGAGCTTGAACACTGAAGCTTTCTTT
TRBJ1-3	TRBV5-1	.	.	CASSLQGHGNTIYF	TGCGCCAGCAGCCTACAGGGACACGGAAACACCATATATTTT
TRBJ2-7	TRBV29-1	.	.	CSVGDGGREQYF	TGCAGCGTTGGTGACGGGGGGCGCGAGCAGTACTTC
TRBJ1-5	TRBV20-1	.	.	CSASKRAWGLNQPQHF	TGCAGTGCTAGTAAGAGGGCTTGGGGGCTAAATCAGCCCCAGCATTTT
TRBJ2-5	TRBV19	.	.	CASSIRGGYQETQYF	TGTGCCAGTAGTATAAGGGGGGGCTACCAAGAGACCCAGTACTTC
TRBJ1-1	TRBV11-2	.	.	CASSLDLGSRKAFF	TGTGCCAGCAGCTTAGATCTGGGCTCAAGGAAAGCTTTCTTT
TRBJ1-2	TRBV3-1/TRBV3-2	.	TRBD1	CASSQAGGQGRGYTF	TGTGCCAGCAGCCAAGCGGGAGGACAGGGTCGTGGCTACACCTTC
TRBJ2-7	TRBV24-1	.	TRBD1	CATSAGGTGVYEQYF	TGTGCCACCAGTGCAGGCGGGACAGGGGTCTACGAGCAGTACTTC
TRBJ2-7	TRBV25-1	.	.	CASSSVSYEQYF	TGTGCCAGCAGTTCCGTATCCTACGAGCAGTACTTC
TRBJ2-3	TRBV7-2	.	TRBD2	CASSLNRAGGPLDTQYF	TGTGCCAGCAGCTTAAATAGAGCGGGAGGGCCCTTAGATACGCAGTATTTT
TRBJ1-5	TRBV10-3	few	TRBD1	CAISPGQGNQPQHF	TGTGCCATCAGTCCCGGACAGGGGAATCAGCCCCAGCATTTT
TRBJ2-1	TRBV7-8	.	TRBD2	CASSFLFVPGLAGAGGNEQFF	TGTGCCAGCAGCTTCCTGTTCGTCCCGGGACTAGCGGGAGCCGGGGGCAATGAGCAGTTCTTC
TRBJ1-4	TRBV27	.	.	CASSLIGASAANEKLFF	TGTGCCAGCAGTTTAATTGGGGCGTCGGCGGCTAATGAAAAACTGTTTTTT
TRBJ1-5	TRBV12-1	.	.	CASSSAGTGGNQPQHF	TGTGCCAGCAGCTCCGCCGGGACAGGGGGCAATCAGCCCCAGCATTTT
TRBJ1-5	TRBV2	.	TRBD1	CASSESWTGKGQPQHF	TGTGCCAGCAGTGAAAGTTGGACAGGGAAGGGTCAGCCCCAGCATTTT
TRBJ1-1	TRBV11-2	.	.	CASSYSTRSNTEAFF	TGTGCCAGCAGCTATTCAACTCGGTCCAACACTGAAGCTTTCTTT
TRBJ2-5	TRBV5-4	.	.	CASSPGQGFGTQYF	TGTGCCAGCAGCCCCGGTCAGGGGTTTGGGACCCAGTACTTC
TRBJ2-5	TRBV29-1	.	.	CSVAQVSETQYF	TGCAGCGTTGCCCAGGTTTCAGAGACCCAGTACTTC
TRBJ2-2	TRBV5-4	.	.	CASSLDFNTGELFF	TGTGCCAGCAGCTTGGACTTTAACACCGGGGAGCTGTTTTTT
TRBJ2-5	TRBV7-9	.	TRBD1	CASSPHLGTGPETQYF	TGTGCCAGCAGCCCACACCTGGGGACAGGTCCTGAGACCCAGTACTTC
TRBJ1-2	TRBV6-6	.	TRBD1	CASSYPTGDYGYTF	TGTGCCAGCAGTTACCCCACAGGGGACTATGGCTACACCTTC
TRBJ2-1	TRBV24-1	.	TRBD1	CATSDPRPGQGALNEQFF	TGTGCCACCAGTGACCCTAGACCGGGACAGGGGGCTTTGAATGAGCAGTTCTTC
TRBJ2-5	TRBV6-4	.	.	CASSDFLAEQETQYF	TGTGCCAGCAGTGACTTCTTGGCGGAGCAAGAGACCCAGTACTTC
TRBJ2-1	TRBV29-1	.	TRBD1	CSVDRADSYNEQFF	TGCAGCGTGGACAGGGCGGACTCCTACAATGAGCAGTTCTTC
TRBJ1-1	TRBV6-1	.	TRBD1	CASSEGYRGNAEAFF	TGTGCCAGCAGTGAAGGATACAGGGGGAACGCTGAAGCTTTCTTT
TRBJ2-1	TRBV12-5	.	TRBD1	CASGLTRTGDNNEQFF	TGTGCTAGTGGTTTGACCCGGACAGGGGATAACAATGAGCAGTTCTTC
TRBJ2-5	TRBV6-2/TRBV6-3	few	TRBD2	CASSERAGAGETQYF	TGTGCCAGCAGCGAACGAGCGGGGGCCGGGGAGACCCAGTACTTC
TRBJ1-1	TRBV5-1	few	TRBD1	CASSLAFQGVEAFF	TGCGCCAGCAGCTTGGCTTTTCAGGGGGTCGAAGCTTTCTTT
TRBJ2-7	TRBV28	.	.	CASSLPTSREQYF	TGTGCCAGCAGTTTACCGACAAGCCGGGAGCAGTACTTC